This TCR beta chain was captured in a study of blood T cell repertoires in COVID-19. The overall study: Some COVID-19 samples were acute and others convalescent; all came from the United States, Italy and Spain. T cells, B-cell-depleted T cells, or PBMCs supplied cDNA or gDNA.

Cohort assignment relied on participant-reported clinical history. Symptom resolution, clearance, or two negative PCRs marked the recovered donors of Cohort 3. The CDR3 consists of 16 residues. The ends lost 4 bases at V and 1 base at J; junction bases unmatched: 9. Germline CDR1 SGHKS, CDR2 YYEKEE (reference sequence). Sequencing used immunoSEQ multiplex PCR; TCRdb keeps in-frame clones, though not all of them. The sample has more than 100,000 clones, roughly 84% seen once. The sequencing sample was made of PBMCs or T cells enriched from blood (not recorded which). The chain combines TRBV5-5 with TRBJ2-7, with 9 bases aligning to TRBD1. This TCR was recovered from a woman younger than 45 who had recovered from COVID-19. The CDR3: CASSPGPGQGSYEQYF. The CDR3 bases are TGTGCCAGCAGCCCCGGCCCAGGACAGGGGTCCTACGAGCAGTACTTC.